This TCR beta chain was captured by sequencing in a study of radiotherapy plus CTLA-4 blockade in lung cancer. As for the study in general: Disease control reached 30% to 35%, with objective responses in 15% to 20%. General study points: Peripheral blood showed expansion of tumor-derived TCR clones after radiotherapy and ipilimumab.

This clone was observed a single time. Its specificity is not known. The CDR3 is 16 amino acids. Germline-derived CDR1 and CDR2 are SNHLY and FYNNEI. With 2 bases clipped from V and 7 bases from J, the junction kept 11 bases outside the gene matches. Clones were read by immunoSEQ multiplex PCR, and TCRdb kept only the in-frame ones, dropping some. The top ten clones hold approximately 2.8% of a sample with over 95,000 clones, about four fifths of them seen once. The TCR sequence derives from a human donor with non-small cell lung cancer who had a partial response to radiotherapy plus ipilimumab. Some clones in this sample may be carry-over from other donors' samples. The sample here was peripheral blood, taken from a patient treated with radiotherapy plus ipilimumab. The chain uses TRBV2 and TRBJ2-7; 10 bases fit TRBD1. CDR3 sequence reads: CASSEWTGGVSGEQYF. In nucleotides, the CDR3 is TGTGCCAGCAGTGAATGGACAGGGGGTGTGTCGGGAGAGCAGTACTTC.